This T cell receptor (beta chain) was obtained from a study of Graves' ophthalmopathy and Graves' hyperthyroidism. RNA transcripts were the source from which TCR beta CDR3 regions were amplified. First-round RT-PCR used HTBI primers; second-round multiplex PCR followed. TCRdb fed the multiplex PCR reads into MiXCR, producing one record per CDR3 protein. The sample carries about 500,000 distinct CDR3 sequences, about 35% recorded once. The CDR3 runs 11 residues. V dropped 6 bases and J dropped 5 bases, with 11 bases sitting between them. Germline V gene sequence: CDR1 SQVTM, CDR2 ANQGSEA. This chain connects TRBV29-1 to TRBJ2-7, with a tentative D call TRBD1 (6 bases). Sequencing was done on a sample of peripheral blood or thyroid tissue (not recorded which). The receptor comes from an adult man with Graves' hyperthyroidism. The CDR3 DNA reads as TGCAGCGTGCGACAGGTGGACGAGCAGTACTTC. This codes for CSVRQVDEQYF.